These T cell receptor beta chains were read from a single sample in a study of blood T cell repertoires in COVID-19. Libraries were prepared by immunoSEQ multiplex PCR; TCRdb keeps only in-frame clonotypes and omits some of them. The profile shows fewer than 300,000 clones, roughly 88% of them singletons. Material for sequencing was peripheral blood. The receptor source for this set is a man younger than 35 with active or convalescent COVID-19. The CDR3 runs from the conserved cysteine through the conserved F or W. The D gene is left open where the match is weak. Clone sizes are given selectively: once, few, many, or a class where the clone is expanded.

TGTGCCAGCTCAACTGCAGATACGCAGTATTTT	CASSTADTQYF	.	TRBJ2-3	.	TRBV12-3/TRBV12-4
TGTGCCAGCAGCTTTAGCGGGGGAGCGGTGGGAGAGCAGTTCTTC	CASSFSGGAVGEQFF	TRBD2	TRBJ2-1	.	TRBV11-2
TGTGCCAGCTCACCGGGACAGGGGGCGATTAATGAAGCTTTCTTT	CASSPGQGAINEAFF	TRBD1	TRBJ1-1	.	TRBV18
TGTGCCATCAGTGCAGAAGGGGGAAGAAGGGAAAAACTGTTTTTT	CAISAEGGRREKLFF	.	TRBJ1-4	.	TRBV10-3
TGTGCCACCAGCAGAGTAAGGGGTCTCGAGCAGTACTTC	CATSRVRGLEQYF	.	TRBJ2-7	.	TRBV15
TGTGCCAGCAGCAACAGGGATCTTGAAAAACTGTTTTTT	CASSNRDLEKLFF	.	TRBJ1-4	.	TRBV21-1
TGTGCCAGTAGTGACACACAGGGGTTCTACGAGCAGTACTTC	CASSDTQGFYEQYF	TRBD1	TRBJ2-7	.	TRBV19
TGTGCCAGCCGTTTTACAGGGACCCACGAGCAGTACTTC	CASRFTGTHEQYF	.	TRBJ2-7	.	TRBV25-1
TGTGCCAGCAGTGTCCAATCCCCAGATACGCAGTATTTT	CASSVQSPDTQYF	.	TRBJ2-3	.	TRBV2
TGTGCCAGCAGAGGGACTAGCGATACGCAGTATTTT	CASRGTSDTQYF	TRBD2	TRBJ2-3	.	TRBV11-2
TGTGCCAGCAGCACCGGGACAGGCCTCACTGAAGCTTTCTTT	CASSTGTGLTEAFF	TRBD1	TRBJ1-1	.	TRBV9
TGTGCCAGCTCACGGGGACAGGGAAACATTCAGTACTTC	CASSRGQGNIQYF	TRBD1	TRBJ2-4	.	TRBV18
TGCGCCAGCAGCCTTAGTACTTTTCAGCCCCAGCATTTT	CASSLSTFQPQHF	.	TRBJ1-5	.	TRBV4-1
TGTGCCAGCAGCTTGGTCCTACAGCAGGGCTACACCTTC	CASSLVLQQGYTF	.	TRBJ1-2	.	TRBV7-8
TGTGCCAGGAACGACGGGGGGACGGGAAACACCATATATTTT	CARNDGGTGNTIYF	.	TRBJ1-3	once	TRBV11-2
TGCAGCGTTTCACAGGGAGTCACTGAAGCTTTCTTT	CSVSQGVTEAFF	.	TRBJ1-1	.	TRBV29-1
TGTGCCAGCAGCGTCTGGGCTAGCGGGGGACGTGAGCAGTTCTTC	CASSVWASGGREQFF	TRBD2	TRBJ2-1	.	TRBV9
TGTGCCAGCAGCCAGCGAGGCGAGGGGGTGTGCACCTTC	CASSQRGEGVCTF	.	TRBJ1-2	.	TRBV3-1/TRBV3-2
TGTGCCAGCAGTTCAGGTTACACCGGGGAGCTGTTTTTT	CASSSGYTGELFF	.	TRBJ2-2	.	TRBV6-2/TRBV6-3
TGTGCCAGCAGCCAAGTCCCCAGGGGTAGATACGAGCAGTACTTC	CASSQVPRGRYEQYF	.	TRBJ2-7	.	TRBV14
TGTGCCAGCAGCCCGGACAGGACTCTTTATAATTCACCCCTCCACTTT	CASSPDRTLYNSPLHF	TRBD1	TRBJ1-6	.	TRBV5-4
TGTGCCAGCAGCGCCGAACTTTTGGCAGGGGGTAACTATGGCTACACCTTC	CASSAELLAGGNYGYTF	TRBD1	TRBJ1-2	few	TRBV9
TGTGCCAGCAGTTTCCGACAGGGATCACCCCTCCACTTT	CASSFRQGSPLHF	TRBD1	TRBJ1-6	.	TRBV12-3/TRBV12-4
TGTGCCAGCATGGAGACTAGCACAGATACGCAGTATTTT	CASMETSTDTQYF	.	TRBJ2-3	.	TRBV2
TGTGCCAGCAGGGGGGGACAGAGAAACGCTAACTATGGCTACACCTTC	CASRGGQRNANYGYTF	TRBD1	TRBJ1-2	.	TRBV2
TGTGCCAGCAGCACCGAGCTTCCCCCAAGCAATGAAAAACTGTTTTTT	CASSTELPPSNEKLFF	.	TRBJ1-4	.	TRBV7-9
TGTGCCAGCAGCTTTAGGGGACAGGGCCCTGGAAACACCATATATTTT	CASSFRGQGPGNTIYF	TRBD1	TRBJ1-3	.	TRBV11-2
TGTGCCAGCAGCTTAGGGACAGGGAGTCAGCCCCAGCATTTT	CASSLGTGSQPQHF	TRBD1	TRBJ1-5	.	TRBV7-2
TGTGCCAGCAGTTTAAAACCCCATTGGGGGAGCGGGGGGTACTACGAGCAGTACTTC	CASSLKPHWGSGGYYEQYF	TRBD2	TRBJ2-7	.	TRBV27
TGTGCCAGTAGTATCCGGGACAGGGGTCTTTTCCAGCCCCAGCATTTT	CASSIRDRGLFQPQHF	TRBD1	TRBJ1-5	.	TRBV19
TGTGCCAGCAGTTTAACAGGGGGAGCAGATACGCAGTATTTT	CASSLTGGADTQYF	TRBD1	TRBJ2-3	.	TRBV27
TGTGCCAGTAGTATACAACTAGCGGGGAGAGAGACCCAGTACTTC	CASSIQLAGRETQYF	TRBD2	TRBJ2-5	.	TRBV19
TGTGCCAGCACCAATCCCCCCGGACAGGCTTATTATGGCTACACCTTC	CASTNPPGQAYYGYTF	TRBD1	TRBJ1-2	.	TRBV5-6
TGCGCCAGCAGCCTGACGGGGACAGGGCATGGCTACACCTTC	CASSLTGTGHGYTF	TRBD1	TRBJ1-2	.	TRBV5-1
TGCAGTGCTAGTAGCGTCAGGGAGGCAGATACGCAGTATTTT	CSASSVREADTQYF	.	TRBJ2-3	.	TRBV20-1
TGCGCCAGCAGCCAAGGTACAGGGGGGACGGAGCAGTACTTC	CASSQGTGGTEQYF	TRBD1	TRBJ2-7	.	TRBV4-1
TGTGCCAGCAGTCGGGACACCTCAACTAATGAAAAACTGTTTTTT	CASSRDTSTNEKLFF	.	TRBJ1-4	.	TRBV2
TGTGCCAGCAGTTTATCGGGAGGGTTCGTCGACGAGCAGTACTTC	CASSLSGGFVDEQYF	TRBD2	TRBJ2-7	.	TRBV27
TGTGCCAGCAGTGGAGGCGAAGGGAGGGGGTCCTACGAGCAGTACTTC	CASSGGEGRGSYEQYF	.	TRBJ2-7	.	TRBV6-1
TGCGCCAGCAGTGAGTCTTATGGAGGCAACACTGAAGCTTTCTTT	CASSESYGGNTEAFF	.	TRBJ1-1	few	TRBV10-2
TGTGCTAGTGGTTGGGACAGGGAACAGTACTTC	CASGWDREQYF	TRBD1	TRBJ2-7	once	TRBV12-5
TGTGCCTCTCGACAGGGGTTTGGTGAAAAACTGTTTTTT	CASRQGFGEKLFF	TRBD1	TRBJ1-4	.	TRBV2
TGTGCCAGCAGTTTGGGGCTGAACACTGAAGCTTTCTTT	CASSLGLNTEAFF	.	TRBJ1-1	.	TRBV12-3/TRBV12-4
TGTGCCAGCTCACCGCGGCTGGCGGGGGGGCTGTATGAGCAGTTCTTC	CASSPRLAGGLYEQFF	TRBD2	TRBJ2-1	.	TRBV18
TGTGCCAGCAGTGTGCAGGTTCCAGGGAACACTGAAGCTTTCTTT	CASSVQVPGNTEAFF	.	TRBJ1-1	.	TRBV2
TGTGCCAGCAGCCAACGGGACAGCTGGGGGGAGACCCAGTACTTC	CASSQRDSWGETQYF	TRBD1	TRBJ2-5	.	TRBV7-2
TGTGCCAGCAGCTTGGTTCGGCTAGCGGGGGACAACTCCTACGAGCAGTACTTC	CASSLVRLAGDNSYEQYF	TRBD2	TRBJ2-7	.	TRBV5-4
TGTGCCACCGAGGCAGGGGGCGTCTACACCTTC	CATEAGGVYTF	TRBD1	TRBJ1-2	few	TRBV5-6
TGTGCCAGTTCGTTGGGGGCAGGGTTGGGCTACACCTTC	CASSLGAGLGYTF	.	TRBJ1-2	.	TRBV19
TGCGCCAGCAGCCAAGTCACAGGGGCGCTTGGCTACACCTTC	CASSQVTGALGYTF	TRBD1	TRBJ1-2	few	TRBV4-3
TGTGCCAGCAGCCTGCGCGGGGTTCGCGAAAAACTGTTTTTT	CASSLRGVREKLFF	.	TRBJ1-4	once	TRBV7-2